This T cell receptor beta chain derives from a study of T cells in Graves' hyperthyroidism and ophthalmopathy. On the study more broadly: Pretreatment peripheral blood was obtained at initial diagnosis.

RNA transcripts provided the source from which TCR beta CDR3 regions were amplified. RT-PCR in the first round (using the HTBI primer set) targeted the TCR CDR3. MiXCR, applied by TCRdb to the multiplex PCR reads, yields one record per CDR3 protein. The sample yields hundreds of thousands of distinct CDR3 sequences, approximately 15% seen once. CDR3 size: 19 residues. V lost 5 bases to trimming and J lost 1 base; unmatched junction nucleotides: 13. Germline CDR1 and CDR2: MDHEN and SYDVKM. The chain combines TRBV28 with TRBJ1-5, with 11 bases fitting TRBD1. The sample was blood. This TCR derives from a woman aged 18-35 years with Graves' hyperthyroidism. CDR3 residues: CASSPPDRGRWWSNQPQHF. DNA for the CDR3: TGTGCCAGCAGTCCACCGGACAGGGGGCGGTGGTGGAGCAATCAGCCCCAGCATTTT.